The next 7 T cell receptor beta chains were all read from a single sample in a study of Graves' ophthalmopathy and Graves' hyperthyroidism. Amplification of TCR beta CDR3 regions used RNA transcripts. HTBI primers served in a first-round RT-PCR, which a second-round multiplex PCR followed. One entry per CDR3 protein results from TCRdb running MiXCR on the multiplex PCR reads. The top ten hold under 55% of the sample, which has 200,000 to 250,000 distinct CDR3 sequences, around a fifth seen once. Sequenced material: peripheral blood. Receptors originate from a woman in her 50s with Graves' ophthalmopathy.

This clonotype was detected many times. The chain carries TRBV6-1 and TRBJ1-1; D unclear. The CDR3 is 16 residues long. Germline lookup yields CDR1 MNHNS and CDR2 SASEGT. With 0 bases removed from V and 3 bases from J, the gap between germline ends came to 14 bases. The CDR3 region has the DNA TGTGCCAGCAGTGAAGCGCGAGCGACCTGGGACACTGAAGCTTTCTTT. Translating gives CASSEARATWDTEAFF.

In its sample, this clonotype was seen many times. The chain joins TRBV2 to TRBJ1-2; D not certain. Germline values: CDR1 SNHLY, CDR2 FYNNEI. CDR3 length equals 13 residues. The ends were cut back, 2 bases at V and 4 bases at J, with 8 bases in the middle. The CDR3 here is CASSELGSYGYTF. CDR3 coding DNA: TGTGCCAGCAGTGAATTGGGGAGCTATGGCTACACCTTC.

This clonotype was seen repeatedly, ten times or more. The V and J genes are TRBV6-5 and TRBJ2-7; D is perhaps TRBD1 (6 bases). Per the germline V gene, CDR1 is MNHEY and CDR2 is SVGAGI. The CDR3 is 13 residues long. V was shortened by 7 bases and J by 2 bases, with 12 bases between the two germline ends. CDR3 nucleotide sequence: TGTGCCAGCAATTCCGGGACAACCTACGAGCAGTACTTC. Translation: CASNSGTTYEQYF.

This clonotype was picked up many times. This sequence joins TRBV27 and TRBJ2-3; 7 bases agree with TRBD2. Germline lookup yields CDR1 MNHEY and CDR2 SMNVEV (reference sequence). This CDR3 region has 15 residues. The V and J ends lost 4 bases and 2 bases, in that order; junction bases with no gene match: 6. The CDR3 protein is CASSSELAPTDTQYF. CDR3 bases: TGTGCCAGCAGTTCCGAACTAGCGCCCACAGATACGCAGTATTTT.

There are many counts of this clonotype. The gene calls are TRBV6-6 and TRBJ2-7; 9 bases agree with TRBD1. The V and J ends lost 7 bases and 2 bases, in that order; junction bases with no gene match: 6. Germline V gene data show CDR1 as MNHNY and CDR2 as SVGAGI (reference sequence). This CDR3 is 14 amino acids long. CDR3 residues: CASTKTGGPYEQYF. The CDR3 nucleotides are TGTGCCAGCACCAAGACAGGGGGTCCCTACGAGCAGTACTTC.

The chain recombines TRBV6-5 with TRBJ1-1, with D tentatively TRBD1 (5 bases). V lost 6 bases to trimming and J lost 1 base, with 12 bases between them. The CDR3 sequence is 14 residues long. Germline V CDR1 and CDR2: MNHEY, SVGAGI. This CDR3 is CASRLGTANTEAFF. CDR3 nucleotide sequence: TGTGCCAGCAGACTCGGGACGGCGAACACTGAAGCTTTCTTT.

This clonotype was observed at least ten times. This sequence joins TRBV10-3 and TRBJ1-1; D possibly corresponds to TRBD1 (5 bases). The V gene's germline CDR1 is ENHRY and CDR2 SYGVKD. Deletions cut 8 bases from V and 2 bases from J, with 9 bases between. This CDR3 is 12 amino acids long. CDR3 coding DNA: TGTGCCATCGGGACGGGAAACACTGAAGCTTTCTTT. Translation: CAIGTGNTEAFF.